This T cell receptor beta chain was sequenced for a study of blood T cell repertoires in COVID-19. Across the whole study: Material from acute and convalescent COVID-19 was sourced from the United States, Italy and Spain. In each case, the material was cDNA or gDNA derived from T cells, B-cell-depleted T cells, or PBMCs.

Some clones are missing from TCRdb's copy, which holds only in-frame ones; the method was immunoSEQ multiplex PCR. The sample comprises approximately 140,000 clones, 88% of which are singletons, and less than 2.5% rests with the top ten. The CDR3 is 13 amino acids. Germline values: CDR1 SEHNR, CDR2 FQNEAQ (reference sequence). V lost 10 bases and J lost 4; bases outside the gene matches: 8. This rearrangement joins TRBV7-9 to TRBJ2-7, with TRBD1 matching over 9 bases. The sequence derives from a man in his sixties or seventies with active COVID-19. The sequenced material came from peripheral blood. CDR3 region: CATTTGGGYEQYF. The CDR3 DNA follows: TGTGCCACCACGACAGGGGGAGGGTACGAGCAGTACTTC.